The 13 T cell receptor beta chains below come from one sample, sequenced in a study of cytomegalovirus exposure and HLA in healthy donors. The PCR made use of 60 Vbeta and 13 Jbeta primers. Here immunoSEQ multiplex PCR was the method, and the copy in TCRdb shows in-frame clones only, minus some. The sample has approximately 54,000 clones; under 90% are singletons. Source material: PBMCs. The origin of the receptors is a woman aged 18-29 years in good health and CMV-seronegative.

The CDR3 nucleotides are TGTGCCAGCAGCCTGACTAATATGAACACTGAAGCTTTCTTT. It encodes CASSLTNMNTEAFF. The rearrangement joins TRBV5-4 to TRBJ1-1, with no clear D. V dropped 4 bases and J dropped 0 bases, with 10 bases sitting between them. The CDR3 extends over 14 amino acids. Germline CDR1 reads SGHNT; CDR2 reads YYREEE (reference sequence).

This clone was detected only a few times. V gene TRBV7-2 combines with J gene TRBJ1-1; TRBD1 is a possible D gene (6 bases). Trimming took off 4 bases at V and 2 bases at J, with 11 bases between the two ends. The CDR3 is made up of 14 amino acids. The V gene's germline CDR1 is SGHTA and CDR2 FQGNSA. Here the CDR3 DNA reads TGTGCCAGCAGCTCCCCCAGGGGAAACACTGAAGCTTTCTTT. Translation gives CASSSPRGNTEAFF.

V and J are TRBV7-2 and TRBJ2-3; D not certain. This CDR3 contains 18 residues. With 0 bases removed from V and 0 bases from J, the gap between germline ends came to 16 bases. The germline CDR1 and CDR2 sequences are SGHTA and FQGNSA. The CDR3 coding sequence is TGTGCCAGCAGCTTAGCCCTCGGCGAAGCGCCCAGCACAGATACGCAGTATTTT. Protein sequence: CASSLALGEAPSTDTQYF.

V is TRBV5-3 and J is TRBJ2-7, with 8 bases lining up with TRBD1. TRBV5-3 is known as an ORF, though its function is uncertain. The CDR3 spans 16 residues. Trimming at V came to 4 bases and at J to 0 bases, leaving 9 bases not matched to a gene. The CDR3 region is CARSDGGQAVSYEQYF. In DNA form, the CDR3 reads TGTGCCAGAAGCGACGGGGGACAGGCTGTCTCCTACGAGCAGTACTTC.

V is TRBV12-2 and J is TRBJ2-5; no DNA check was done on the table's D call, TRBD2. TRBV12-2 is described as a pseudogene. The CDR3 contains 20 residues. The CDR3 spells CASRLAFLGSGLAEKETQYF. In DNA form, the CDR3 reads TGTGCAAGTCGCTTAGCTTTCTTAGGGTCAGGACTAGCGGAGAAAGAGACCCAGTACTTC.

This chain joins TRBV7-6 and TRBJ2-3; D is undetermined. The CDR3 totals 15 residues. Trimming removed 2 bases at V and 0 bases at J, with 9 bases between. Germline V gene lookup returns CDR1 SGHVS and CDR2 FNYEAQ. The DNA for the CDR3 is TGTGCCAGCAGCTTACCGCCAGTTAGCACAGATACGCAGTATTTT. As protein: CASSLPPVSTDTQYF. Filled out from reference TRBV7-6 and TRBJ2-3, the complete variable domain reads GAGVSQSPRYKVTKRGQDVALRCDPISGHVSLYWYRQALGQGPEFLTYFNYEAQQDKSGLPNDRFSAERPEGSISTLTIQRTEQRDSAMYRCASSLPPVSTDTQYFGPGTRLTVL.

This clone was detected a few times. CDR3 bases: TGCGCCAGCAGGAGGACTAGCGGGAGCACAGATACGCAGTATTTT. This gives the protein CASRRTSGSTDTQYF. The chain combines TRBV10-1 with TRBJ2-3, with 11 positions matching TRBD2. This CDR3 is built from 15 residues. In germline, CDR1 is WNHNN, CDR2 SYGVQD (reference sequence). V was pared by 6 bases and J by 0 bases, with 2 bases of the junction left unmatched.

The gene calls are TRBV19 and TRBJ2-3; D not certain. Germline V CDR1 and CDR2: LNHDA, SQIVND (reference sequence). With 5 bases removed from V and 0 bases from J, the gap between germline ends came to 12 bases. There are 15 residues in the CDR3. The CDR3 coding sequence is TGTGCCAGTAGTCCCTTGGCGGATAGCACAGATACGCAGTATTTT. Translated, it gives CASSPLADSTDTQYF.

The CDR3 DNA reads TGTGCCAGCAGCTCAGGGGGTAGGGGTAACACTGAAGCTTTCTTT. Its protein is CASSSGGRGNTEAFF. This chain joins TRBV5-4 and TRBJ1-1; TRBD1 aligns across 7 bases. The V gene end was trimmed by 3 bases and the J gene end by 2 bases; junction bases not matched to a gene: 7. The germline V gene has CDR1 SGHNT and CDR2 YYREEE (reference sequence). The CDR3 totals 15 residues.

The genes are TRBV7-2 and TRBJ2-7; TRBD2 matches 9 bases. The CDR3 spans 16 residues. CDR1 and CDR2 from the germline V gene are SGHTA and FQGNSA. The J segment lost 9 bases and the V segment lost 4 bases, leaving 16 bases of the junction unmatched. CDR3 nucleotides: TGTGCCAGCAGCTCGGCACCTGGCGGGAGGGTGGCAGGGCAGTACTTC. As protein: CASSSAPGGRVAGQYF.

The rearrangement joins TRBV5-1 to TRBJ2-7, with TRBD1 as a possible D gene (6 bases). V lost 2 bases, J lost 4 bases, and 16 bases lay in between. CDR3 length: 15 residues. Per germline, CDR1 SGHRS and CDR2 YFSETQ. In nucleotides, the CDR3 is TGCGCCAGCAGCTTAGGTACAGGGATGTGGTACGAGCAGTACTTC. Residues: CASSLGTGMWYEQYF.

CDR3 protein: CASSFRGYEQYF. The CDR3 DNA reads as TGTGCCAGCAGTTTTCGGGGCTACGAGCAGTACTTC. This chain joins TRBV28 and TRBJ2-7; TRBD2 might be the D (5 bases). The germline V gene has CDR1 MDHEN and CDR2 SYDVKM. This CDR3 is 12 amino acids long. V was clipped by 3 bases and J by 3 bases, with 6 bases between them.

CDR3 bases: TGTGCCAGCAGCTTGGGCCCTACAACTAATGAAAAACTGTTTTTT. It yields the protein CASSLGPTTNEKLFF. The V and J genes are TRBV5-6 and TRBJ1-4, with unresolved D. Trimming removed 0 bases at V and 0 bases at J, with 6 bases between. This CDR3 region has 15 residues. From germline, CDR1 is SGHDT and CDR2 YYEEEE.